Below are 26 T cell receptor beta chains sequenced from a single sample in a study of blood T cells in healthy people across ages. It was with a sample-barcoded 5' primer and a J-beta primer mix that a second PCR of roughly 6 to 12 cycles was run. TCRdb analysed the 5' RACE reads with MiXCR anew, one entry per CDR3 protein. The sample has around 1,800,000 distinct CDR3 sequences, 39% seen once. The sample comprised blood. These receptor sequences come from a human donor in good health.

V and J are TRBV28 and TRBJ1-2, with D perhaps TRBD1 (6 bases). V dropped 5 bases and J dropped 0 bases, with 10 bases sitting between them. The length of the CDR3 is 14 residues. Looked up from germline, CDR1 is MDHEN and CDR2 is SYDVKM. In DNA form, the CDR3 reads TGTGCCAGCAGTCAAGAGGGGGCTAACTATGGCTACACCTTC. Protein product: CASSQEGANYGYTF.

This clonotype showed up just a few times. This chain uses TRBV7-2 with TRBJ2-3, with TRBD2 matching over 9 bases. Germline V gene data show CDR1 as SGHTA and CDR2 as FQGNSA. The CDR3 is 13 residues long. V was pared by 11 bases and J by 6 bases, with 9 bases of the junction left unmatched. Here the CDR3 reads CAGGSGGGDTQYF. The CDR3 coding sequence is TGTGCCGGGGGTAGCGGGGGTGGGGATACGCAGTATTTT.

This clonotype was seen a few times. CDR3 amino acids: CASSWGTNGYTF. CDR3 DNA sequence: TGTGCCAGCAGTTGGGGGACGAATGGCTACACCTTC. The V gene is TRBV7-8, the J gene TRBJ1-2, with D possibly matching TRBD1 (5 bases). This CDR3 is 12 amino acids long. Between the trimmed V and J ends, which lost 6 bases and 6 bases, there was a span of 11 bases. The germline gives CDR1 SGHVS, CDR2 FQNEAQ.

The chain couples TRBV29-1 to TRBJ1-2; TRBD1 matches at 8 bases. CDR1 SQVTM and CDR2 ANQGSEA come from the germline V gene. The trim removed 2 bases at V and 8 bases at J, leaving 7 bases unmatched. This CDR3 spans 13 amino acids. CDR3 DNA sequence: TGCAGCGTTGAACGGCAGGGGGCAGGCGGCTACACCTTC. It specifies CSVERQGAGGYTF.

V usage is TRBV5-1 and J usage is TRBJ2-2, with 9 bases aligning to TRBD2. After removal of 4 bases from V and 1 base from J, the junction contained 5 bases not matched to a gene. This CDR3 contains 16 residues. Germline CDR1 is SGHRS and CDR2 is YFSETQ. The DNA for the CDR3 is TGCGCCAGCAGCCTGGGACTAGCTGAGAACACCGGGGAGCTGTTTTTT. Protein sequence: CASSLGLAENTGELFF.

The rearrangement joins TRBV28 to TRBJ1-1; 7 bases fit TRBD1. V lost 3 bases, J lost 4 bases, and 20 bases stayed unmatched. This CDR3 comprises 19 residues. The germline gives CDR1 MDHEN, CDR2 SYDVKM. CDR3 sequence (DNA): TGTGCCAGCAGTTTGGGTTTCGTTGAGGGGGCTCGGGTTGGCACTGAAGCTTTCTTT. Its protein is CASSLGFVEGARVGTEAFF.

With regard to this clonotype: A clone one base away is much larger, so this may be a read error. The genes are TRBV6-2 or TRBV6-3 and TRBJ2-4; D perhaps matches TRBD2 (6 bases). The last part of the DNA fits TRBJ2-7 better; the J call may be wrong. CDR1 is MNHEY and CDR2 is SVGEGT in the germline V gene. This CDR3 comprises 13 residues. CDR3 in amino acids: CASSWGGIYEQYF. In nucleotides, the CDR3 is TGTGCCAGCAGTTGGGGCGGGATCTACGAGCAGTACTTC.

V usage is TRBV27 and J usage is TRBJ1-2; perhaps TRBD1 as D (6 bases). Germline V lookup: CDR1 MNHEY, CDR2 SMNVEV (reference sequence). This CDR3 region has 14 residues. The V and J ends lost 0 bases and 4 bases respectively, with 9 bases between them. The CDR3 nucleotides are TGTGCCAGCAGTTTATCAGAGGGGGGCTATGGCTACACCTTC. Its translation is CASSLSEGGYGYTF.

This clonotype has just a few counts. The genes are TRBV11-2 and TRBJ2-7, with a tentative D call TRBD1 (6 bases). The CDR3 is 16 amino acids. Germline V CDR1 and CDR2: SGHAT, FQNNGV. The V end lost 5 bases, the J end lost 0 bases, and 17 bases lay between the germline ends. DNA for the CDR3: TGTGCCAGCAGCATCACCACGCAGGGGTTCTCCTACGAGCAGTACTTC. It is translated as CASSITTQGFSYEQYF.

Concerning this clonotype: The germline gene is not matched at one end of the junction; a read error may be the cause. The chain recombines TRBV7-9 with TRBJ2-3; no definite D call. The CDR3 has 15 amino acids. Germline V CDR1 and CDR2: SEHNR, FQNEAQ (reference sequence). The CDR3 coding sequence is TGTACCAGCAGCTTCCACGTGAAGCGCACAGATACGCAGTATTTT. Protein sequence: CTSSFHVKRTDTQYF.

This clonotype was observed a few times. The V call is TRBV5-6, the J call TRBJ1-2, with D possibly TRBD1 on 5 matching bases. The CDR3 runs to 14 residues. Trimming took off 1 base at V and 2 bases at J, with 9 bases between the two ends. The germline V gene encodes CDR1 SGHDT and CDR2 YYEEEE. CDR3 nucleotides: TGTGCCAGCAGCTTGCTGGGGCCAAACTATGGCTACACCTTC. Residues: CASSLLGPNYGYTF.

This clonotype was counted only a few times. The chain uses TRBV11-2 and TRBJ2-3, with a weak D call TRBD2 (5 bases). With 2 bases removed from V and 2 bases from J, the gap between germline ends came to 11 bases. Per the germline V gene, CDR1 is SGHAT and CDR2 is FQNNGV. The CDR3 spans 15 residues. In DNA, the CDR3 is TGTGCCAGCAGCTTATACAGCGGTTTCACAGATACGCAGTATTTT. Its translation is CASSLYSGFTDTQYF.

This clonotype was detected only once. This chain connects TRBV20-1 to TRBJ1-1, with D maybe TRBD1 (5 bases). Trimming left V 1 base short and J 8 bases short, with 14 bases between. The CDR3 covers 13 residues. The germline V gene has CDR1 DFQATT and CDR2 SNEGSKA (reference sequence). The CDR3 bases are TGCAGTGCTAGAGCAGGGAGAGAAGTCGAAGCTTTCTTT. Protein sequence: CSARAGREVEAFF.

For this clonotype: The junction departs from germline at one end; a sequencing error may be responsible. CDR3 nucleotide sequence: TGTGCCAGCAGCCTCGGAAGTATCCTAAAAGAGGCCCAGTACTTC. Protein product: CASSLGSILKEAQYF. The V call is TRBV11-2, the J call TRBJ2-5; D ambiguous. This CDR3 region has 15 residues. Germline V gene sequence: CDR1 SGHAT, CDR2 FQNNGV. The whole variable domain, remainder taken from reference TRBV11-2 and TRBJ2-5, is EAGVAQSPRYKIIEKRQSVAFWCNPISGHATLYWYQQILGQGPKLLIQFQNNGVVDDSQLPKDRFSAERLKGVDSTLKIQPAKLEDSAVYLCASSLGSILKEAQYFGPGTRLLVL.

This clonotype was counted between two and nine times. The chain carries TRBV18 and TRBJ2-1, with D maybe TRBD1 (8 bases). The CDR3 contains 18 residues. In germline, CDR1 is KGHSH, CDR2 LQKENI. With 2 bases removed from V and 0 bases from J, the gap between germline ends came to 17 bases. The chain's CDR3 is CASSPFGTGGSSYNEQFF. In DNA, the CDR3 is TGTGCCAGCTCACCATTCGGGACAGGCGGGAGCTCCTACAATGAGCAGTTCTTC.

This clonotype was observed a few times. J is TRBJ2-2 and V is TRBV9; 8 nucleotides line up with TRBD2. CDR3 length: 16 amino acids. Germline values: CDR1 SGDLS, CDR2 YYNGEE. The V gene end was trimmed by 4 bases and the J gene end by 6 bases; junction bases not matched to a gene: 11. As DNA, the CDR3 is TGTGCCAGCAGCCCCGGGTTAGCGGGGTATCCCGGGGAGCTGTTTTTT. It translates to CASSPGLAGYPGELFF.

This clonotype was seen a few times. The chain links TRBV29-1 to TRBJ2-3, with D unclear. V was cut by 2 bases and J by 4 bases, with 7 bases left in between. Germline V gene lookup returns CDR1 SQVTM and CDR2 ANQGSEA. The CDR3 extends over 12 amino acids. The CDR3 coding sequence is TGCAGCGTTGAATTACTATCAGATACGCAGTATTTT. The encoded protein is CSVELLSDTQYF.

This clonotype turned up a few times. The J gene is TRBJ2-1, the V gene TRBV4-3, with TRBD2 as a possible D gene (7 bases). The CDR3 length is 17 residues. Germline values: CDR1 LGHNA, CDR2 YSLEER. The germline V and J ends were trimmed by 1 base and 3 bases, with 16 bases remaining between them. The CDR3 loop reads CASSQGPGGSFYNEQFF. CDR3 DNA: TGCGCCAGCAGCCAAGGCCCGGGGGGCTCTTTCTACAATGAGCAGTTCTTC.

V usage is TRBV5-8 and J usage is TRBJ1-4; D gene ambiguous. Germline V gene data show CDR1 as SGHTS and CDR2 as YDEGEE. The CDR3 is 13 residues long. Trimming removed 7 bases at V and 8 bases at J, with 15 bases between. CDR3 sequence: CASLYFLGEKLFF. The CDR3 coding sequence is TGTGCCAGCTTATATTTTCTGGGGGAAAAACTGTTTTTT.

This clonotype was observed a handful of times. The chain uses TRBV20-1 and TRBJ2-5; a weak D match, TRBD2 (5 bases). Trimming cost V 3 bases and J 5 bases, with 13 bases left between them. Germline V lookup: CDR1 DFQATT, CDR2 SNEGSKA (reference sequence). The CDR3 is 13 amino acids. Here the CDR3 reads CSASRSGVETQYF. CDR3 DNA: TGCAGTGCTAGCCGAAGCGGTGTGGAGACCCAGTACTTC.

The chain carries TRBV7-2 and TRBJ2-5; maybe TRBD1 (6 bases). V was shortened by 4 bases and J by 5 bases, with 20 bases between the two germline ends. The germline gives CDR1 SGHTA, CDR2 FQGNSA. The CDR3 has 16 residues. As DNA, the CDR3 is TGTGCCAGCAGCTACCGGGACATTTTGCTCGGGGAGACCCAGTACTTC. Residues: CASSYRDILLGETQYF.

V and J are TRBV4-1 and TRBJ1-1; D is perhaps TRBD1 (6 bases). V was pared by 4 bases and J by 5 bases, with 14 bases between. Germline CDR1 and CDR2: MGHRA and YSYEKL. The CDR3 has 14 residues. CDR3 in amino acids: CASSLRGERTEAFF. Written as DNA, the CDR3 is TGCGCCAGCAGCCTCAGGGGAGAGAGGACTGAAGCTTTCTTT.

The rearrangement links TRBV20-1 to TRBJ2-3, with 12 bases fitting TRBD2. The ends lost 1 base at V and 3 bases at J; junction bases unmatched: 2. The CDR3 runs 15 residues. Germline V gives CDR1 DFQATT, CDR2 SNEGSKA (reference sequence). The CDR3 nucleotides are TGCAGTGCTAGAGCGACTAGCGGGGGAACAGATACGCAGTATTTT. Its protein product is CSARATSGGTDTQYF.

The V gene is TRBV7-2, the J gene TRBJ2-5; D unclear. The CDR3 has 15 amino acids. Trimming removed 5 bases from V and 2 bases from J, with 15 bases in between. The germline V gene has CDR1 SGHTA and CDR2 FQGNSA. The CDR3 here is CASSQGRAVQETQYF. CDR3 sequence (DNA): TGTGCCAGCAGCCAAGGGCGCGCCGTACAAGAGACCCAGTACTTC. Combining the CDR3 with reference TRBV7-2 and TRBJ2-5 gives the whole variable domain GAGVSQSPSNKVTEKGKDVELRCDPISGHTALYWYRQSLGQGLEFLIYFQGNSAPDKSGLPSDRFSAERTGGSVSTLTIQRTQQEDSAVYLCASSQGRAVQETQYFGPGTRLLVL.

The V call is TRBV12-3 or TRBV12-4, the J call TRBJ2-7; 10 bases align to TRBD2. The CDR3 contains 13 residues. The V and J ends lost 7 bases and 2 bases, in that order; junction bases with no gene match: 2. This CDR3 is CASTLAGAYEQYF. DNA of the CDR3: TGTGCCAGCACTCTAGCGGGGGCCTACGAGCAGTACTTC.

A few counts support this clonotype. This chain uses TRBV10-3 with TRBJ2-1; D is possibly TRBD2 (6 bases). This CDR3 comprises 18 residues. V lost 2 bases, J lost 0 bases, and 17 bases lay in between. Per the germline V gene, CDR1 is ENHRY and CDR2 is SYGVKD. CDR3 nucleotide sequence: TGTGCCATCAGTGAGGAGGGACTTCTTAGTTCCTCCTACAATGAGCAGTTCTTC. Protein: CAISEEGLLSSSYNEQFF.